This T cell receptor (beta chain) was captured by sequencing in a study of T cell clonality in common variable immunodeficiency. Findings and limits, study-wide: Common variable immunodeficiency TCR beta sequences reportedly had fewer deletions and N-nucleotide insertions.

In this sample, this clone turned up a few times. Its antigen is not known. The read halts 3 residues ahead of the CDR3 end, with the missing end drawn from the germline J gene. There are 16 residues in the CDR3. Trimming shortened V by 2 bases and J by 5 bases, and 16 bases separated the two germline ends. The germline V gene encodes CDR1 MNHEY and CDR2 SVGEGT. TCRdb's copy holds only in-frame clones and misses some; the assay was immunoSEQ multiplex PCR. Listed for the sample are 40,000 to 50,000 clones, none seen a single time. This clonotype was obtained from a human donor with common variable immunodeficiency. The specimen sequenced was peripheral blood mononuclear cells. The V and J genes are TRBV6-2 or TRBV6-3 and TRBJ1-5, with TRBD1 as a possible D gene (6 bases). The CDR3 protein is CASSYGAAGAYQPQHF. Incomplete CDR3 DNA: TGTGCCAGCAGTTACGGGGCGGCAGGGGCTTATCAGCCC.